This T cell receptor beta chain was captured in a study of blood T cell repertoires in COVID-19. V lost 3 bases, J lost 5 bases, and 13 bases lay in between. The CDR3 covers 14 residues. Germline V gene data show CDR1 as SEHNR and CDR2 as FQNEAQ (reference sequence). As processed by the authors: Reference gene primers were amplified, and this amplification served to estimate nucleated cell counts. TCRdb's copy holds only in-frame clones and misses some; the assay was immunoSEQ multiplex PCR. The DNA was the basis for D and trimming; V, J and clone size are from that table. The table includes approximately 360,000 clones, roughly four fifths detected once.

The chain combines TRBV7-9 with TRBJ1-2; D remains unclear. The material sequenced was PBMCs or T cells enriched from blood (not recorded which). This TCR came from a woman in her 50s who had recovered from COVID-19. As DNA, the CDR3 is TGTGCCAGCAGCTTTTCCACAATACCTTATGGCTACACCTTC. Translating gives CASSFSTIPYGYTF.